Many counts were recorded for the clone carrying this T cell receptor beta chain. These data come from a study of HIV-infected patients and healthy controls. Trimming removed 7 bases from V and 9 bases from J; junction bases left unmatched: 10. CDR3 length equals 14 residues. Germline V gene lookup returns CDR1 MNHEY and CDR2 SVGAGI. All unsorted peripheral T cells were captured because whole blood was used without fractionation. Reverse transcription used about 510 ng RNA and constant-region primers for alpha and beta. Each of the alpha and beta chains got its own library through chain-specific third strand synthesis with indices. TCRdb fed the 5' RACE reads into MiXCR, producing one record per CDR3 protein. This table has about 17,000 distinct CDR3 sequences, approximately 5% appearing once.

The chain couples TRBV6-5 to TRBJ2-1, with 9 positions matching TRBD2. The sample was blood. The receptor was derived from an adult in good health. CDR3 loop: CASTVGGGALEQFF. The CDR3 DNA is TGTGCCAGCACTGTCGGCGGGGGGGCCCTTGAGCAGTTCTTC.